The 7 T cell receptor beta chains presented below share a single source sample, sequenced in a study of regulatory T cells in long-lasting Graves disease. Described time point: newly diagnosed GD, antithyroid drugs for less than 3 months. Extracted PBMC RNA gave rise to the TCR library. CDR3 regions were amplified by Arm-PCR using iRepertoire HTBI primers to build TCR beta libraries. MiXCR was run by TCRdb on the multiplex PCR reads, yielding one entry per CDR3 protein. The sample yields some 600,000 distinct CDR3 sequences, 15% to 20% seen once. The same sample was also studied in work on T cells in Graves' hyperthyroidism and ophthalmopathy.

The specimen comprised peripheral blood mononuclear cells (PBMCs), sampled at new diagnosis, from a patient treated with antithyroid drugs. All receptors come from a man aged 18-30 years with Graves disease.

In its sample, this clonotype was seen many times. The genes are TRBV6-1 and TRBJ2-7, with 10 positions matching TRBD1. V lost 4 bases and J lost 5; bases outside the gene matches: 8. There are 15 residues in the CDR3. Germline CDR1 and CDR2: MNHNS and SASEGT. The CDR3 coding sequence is TGTGCCAGCAGTGGGGGACAGGGGATTGGCCACGAGCAGTACTTC. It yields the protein CASSGGQGIGHEQYF.

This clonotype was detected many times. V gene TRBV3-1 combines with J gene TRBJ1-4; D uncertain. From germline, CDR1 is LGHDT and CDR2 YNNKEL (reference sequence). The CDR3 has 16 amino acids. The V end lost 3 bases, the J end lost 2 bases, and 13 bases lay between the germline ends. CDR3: CASSQQRQTTNEKLFF. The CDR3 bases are TGTGCCAGCAGCCAGCAACGCCAGACGACTAATGAAAAACTGTTTTTT.

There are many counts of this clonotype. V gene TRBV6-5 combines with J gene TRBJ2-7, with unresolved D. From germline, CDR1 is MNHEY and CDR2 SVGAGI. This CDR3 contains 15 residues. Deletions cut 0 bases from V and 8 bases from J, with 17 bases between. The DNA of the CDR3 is TGTGCCAGCAGTTACTCTACTCCTCCAAGCTATCAGCAGTACTTC. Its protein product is CASSYSTPPSYQQYF.

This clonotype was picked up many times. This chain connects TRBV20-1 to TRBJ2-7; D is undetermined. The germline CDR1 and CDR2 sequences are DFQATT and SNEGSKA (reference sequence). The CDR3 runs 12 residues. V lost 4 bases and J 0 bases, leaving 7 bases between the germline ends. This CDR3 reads CSAILGSYEQYF. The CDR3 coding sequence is TGCAGTGCTATCCTTGGCTCCTACGAGCAGTACTTC.

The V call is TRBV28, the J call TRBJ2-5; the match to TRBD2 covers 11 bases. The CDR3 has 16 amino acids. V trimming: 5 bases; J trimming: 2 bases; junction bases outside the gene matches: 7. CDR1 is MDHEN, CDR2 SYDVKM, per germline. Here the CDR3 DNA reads TGTGCCAGCAGTCCTCTGACTAGCGGGGATCAAGAGACCCAGTACTTC. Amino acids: CASSPLTSGDQETQYF.

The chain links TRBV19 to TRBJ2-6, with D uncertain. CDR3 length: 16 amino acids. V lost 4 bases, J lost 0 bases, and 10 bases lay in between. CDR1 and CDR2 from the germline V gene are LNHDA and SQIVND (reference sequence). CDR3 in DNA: TGTGCCAGTAGTACCCTTGGAACCTCTGGGGCCAACGTCCTGACTTTC. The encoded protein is CASSTLGTSGANVLTF.

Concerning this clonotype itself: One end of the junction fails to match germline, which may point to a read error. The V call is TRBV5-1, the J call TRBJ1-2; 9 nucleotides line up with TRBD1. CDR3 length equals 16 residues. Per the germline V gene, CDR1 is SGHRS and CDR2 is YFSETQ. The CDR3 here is CASSWDRDRPMLGYTF. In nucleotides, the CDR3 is TGTGCCAGCAGTTGGGACAGGGACAGACCTATGCTGGGCTACACCTTC.